This T cell receptor beta chain is drawn from a study of cytomegalovirus exposure and HLA in healthy donors. This clone has only one observation. Its antigen is as yet unknown. Study outcomes and limitations: An analysis done earlier found most TCR beta V segments productive about 87% or about 30% of the time.

This PCR relied on a set of 60 Vbeta primers and 13 Jbeta primers. Only in-frame clones appear in the TCRdb table, and some are missing; sequencing was by immunoSEQ multiplex PCR. There are tens of thousands of clones in the sample; 79% occur only once, and approximately 3% lies in the top ten. The V gene's germline CDR1 is WNHNN and CDR2 SYGVQD (reference sequence). The CDR3 has 15 amino acids. V shed 6 bases and J shed 0 bases, with 11 bases lying between them. The TCR was taken from a man aged 25 to 45 in good health and CMV-seronegative. Sample: PBMCs. The rearrangement joins TRBV10-1 to TRBJ2-2, with a possible D match to TRBD2 (6 bases). The DNA of the CDR3 is TGCGCCAGCAGCCGGGACTCCGCGAACACCGGGGAGCTGTTTTTT. Its protein is CASSRDSANTGELFF.